Listed below are T cell receptor beta chains from one sample, sequenced in a study of memory CD4+ T cells and cytomegalovirus serostatus. Measured with immunoSEQ multiplex PCR; TCRdb has only the in-frame clones, and not every one. Among around 60,000 clones listed, approximately 82% were seen once. The source material was memory CD4+ T cells from blood. The source is an adult in good health and CMV-seronegative. Some clones in this sample may be carry-over from other donors' samples. The CDR3 runs from the conserved cysteine through the conserved F or W. Fields, in order: J gene, D gene, clone size, V gene, CDR3 protein, CDR3 DNA. D genes are given only for firm matches. A row's size may be missing; if present it is once, few, many or a size class.

j_gene: TRBJ2-3; d_gene: -; abundance: -; v_gene: TRBV5-1; CDR3aa: CASSLEGGPDTQYF; CDR3nt: TGCGCCAGCAGCTTGGAAGGGGGGCCAGATACGCAGTATTTT
j_gene: TRBJ1-1; d_gene: -; abundance: few; v_gene: TRBV9; CDR3aa: CASSVGLQVNTEAFF; CDR3nt: TGTGCCAGCAGCGTGGGGTTACAGGTGAACACTGAAGCTTTCTTT
j_gene: TRBJ2-1; d_gene: TRBD2; abundance: -; v_gene: TRBV19; CDR3aa: CASSPKPGLAGNEQFF; CDR3nt: TGTGCCAGTAGTCCAAAGCCGGGACTAGCAGGCAATGAGCAGTTCTTC
j_gene: TRBJ2-1; d_gene: TRBD2; abundance: -; v_gene: TRBV9; CDR3aa: CASSPPRGRAGSYNEQFF; CDR3nt: TGTGCCAGCAGCCCACCGCGCGGGAGGGCCGGAAGCTACAATGAGCAGTTCTTC
j_gene: TRBJ1-5; d_gene: -; abundance: once; v_gene: TRBV19; CDR3aa: CASRVTGSNQPQHF; CDR3nt: TGTGCCAGTAGGGTAACGGGTAGCAATCAGCCCCAGCATTTT
j_gene: TRBJ1-1; d_gene: -; abundance: -; v_gene: TRBV19; CDR3aa: CASISLMNTEAFF; CDR3nt: TGTGCCAGTATTTCTTTAATGAACACTGAAGCTTTCTTT
j_gene: TRBJ2-1; d_gene: -; abundance: few; v_gene: TRBV7-2; CDR3aa: CASTLRSRFNEQFF; CDR3nt: TGTGCCAGCACCCTAAGGTCCAGGTTCAATGAGCAGTTCTTC
j_gene: TRBJ2-5; d_gene: TRBD2; abundance: -; v_gene: TRBV6-5; CDR3aa: CASSYSGWETQYF; CDR3nt: TGTGCCAGCAGCTATAGCGGGTGGGAGACCCAGTACTTC
j_gene: TRBJ2-1; d_gene: TRBD2; abundance: -; v_gene: TRBV28; CDR3aa: CASSFLETSGSRNEQFF; CDR3nt: TGTGCCAGCAGTTTCTTGGAGACTAGCGGGAGTCGGAATGAGCAGTTCTTC
j_gene: TRBJ2-7; d_gene: TRBD2; abundance: -; v_gene: TRBV18; CDR3aa: CASSHPIAGSYEQYF; CDR3nt: TGTGCCAGCTCACATCCAATAGCGGGGTCCTACGAGCAGTACTTC
j_gene: TRBJ2-7; d_gene: -; abundance: -; v_gene: TRBV27; CDR3aa: CASSPSATTYEQYF; CDR3nt: TGTGCCAGCAGTCCGAGCGCTACTACCTACGAGCAGTACTTC
j_gene: TRBJ1-2; d_gene: TRBD1; abundance: -; v_gene: TRBV11-2; CDR3aa: CASSLPDRGDYGYTF; CDR3nt: TGTGCCAGCAGCCTACCCGACAGGGGCGACTATGGCTACACCTTC
j_gene: TRBJ1-2; d_gene: -; abundance: -; v_gene: TRBV6-5; CDR3aa: CASSPRVSHGGGYTF; CDR3nt: TGTGCCAGCAGCCCCCGGGTCAGTCATGGGGGTGGCTACACCTTC
j_gene: TRBJ1-2; d_gene: TRBD1; abundance: -; v_gene: TRBV29-1; CDR3aa: CSVEKDRGLYGYTF; CDR3nt: TGCAGCGTTGAAAAAGACAGGGGGCTCTATGGCTACACCTTC
j_gene: TRBJ1-5; d_gene: -; abundance: -; v_gene: TRBV27; CDR3aa: CASSHDGLQPQHF; CDR3nt: TGTGCCAGCAGTCACGACGGATTGCAGCCCCAGCATTTT
j_gene: TRBJ2-5; d_gene: TRBD2; abundance: -; v_gene: TRBV7-2; CDR3aa: CASSFEAGGPGETQYF; CDR3nt: TGTGCCAGCAGCTTTGAAGCGGGAGGGCCGGGAGAGACCCAGTACTTC
j_gene: TRBJ1-3; d_gene: -; abundance: -; v_gene: TRBV6-5; CDR3aa: CASRRGVGDTIYF; CDR3nt: TGTGCCAGCAGAAGGGGGGTGGGGGACACCATATATTTT
j_gene: TRBJ2-7; d_gene: TRBD2; abundance: -; v_gene: TRBV2; CDR3aa: CASSRLAGGAYEQYF; CDR3nt: TGTGCCAGCTCGAGACTAGCGGGAGGGGCCTACGAGCAGTACTTC
j_gene: TRBJ1-2; d_gene: -; abundance: -; v_gene: TRBV12-1; CDR3aa: CASSSDSSGYTF; CDR3nt: TGTGCCAGCAGCTCTGACTCGAGTGGCTACACCTTC
j_gene: TRBJ1-5; d_gene: -; abundance: -; v_gene: TRBV6-5; CDR3aa: CASSYAGNQPQHF; CDR3nt: TGTGCCAGCAGTTACGCTGGCAATCAGCCCCAGCATTTT
j_gene: TRBJ2-7; d_gene: -; abundance: once; v_gene: TRBV11-2; CDR3aa: CASSFGESAYEQYF; CDR3nt: TGTGCCAGCAGCTTTGGGGAATCGGCCTACGAGCAGTACTTC
j_gene: TRBJ1-3; d_gene: TRBD1; abundance: -; v_gene: TRBV25-1; CDR3aa: CASMGLRDRNGNTIYF; CDR3nt: TGTGCCAGCATGGGACTCCGGGACAGGAACGGAAACACCATATATTTT
j_gene: TRBJ1-2; d_gene: -; abundance: -; v_gene: TRBV5-8; CDR3aa: CASSRGASVGYGYTF; CDR3nt: TGTGCCAGCAGCCGGGGGGCGTCCGTGGGTTATGGCTACACCTTC
j_gene: TRBJ2-1; d_gene: TRBD2; abundance: -; v_gene: TRBV6-1; CDR3aa: CASSEGGWEGPYNEQFF; CDR3nt: TGTGCCAGCAGTGAAGGAGGGTGGGAGGGCCCTTACAATGAGCAGTTCTTC
j_gene: TRBJ1-2; d_gene: -; abundance: -; v_gene: TRBV14; CDR3aa: CASSQEWQGSGYTF; CDR3nt: TGTGCCAGCAGCCAAGAATGGCAGGGCTCTGGCTACACCTTC
j_gene: TRBJ2-5; d_gene: -; abundance: -; v_gene: TRBV28; CDR3aa: CASSLYQETQYF; CDR3nt: TGTGCCAGCAGTCTGTACCAAGAGACCCAGTACTTC
j_gene: TRBJ2-2; d_gene: -; abundance: -; v_gene: TRBV5-1; CDR3aa: CASSWTETNTGELFF; CDR3nt: TGCGCCAGCAGCTGGACAGAGACGAACACCGGGGAGCTGTTTTTT
j_gene: TRBJ2-7; d_gene: -; abundance: once; v_gene: TRBV27; CDR3aa: CASSFNEGWGTRVEQYF; CDR3nt: TGTGCCAGCAGTTTTAACGAGGGTTGGGGCACCCGGGTCGAGCAGTACTTC
j_gene: TRBJ2-1; d_gene: -; abundance: -; v_gene: TRBV4-1; CDR3aa: CASSQDLTSPSSVIRINEQFF; CDR3nt: TGCGCCAGCAGCCAAGATCTCACAAGCCCCAGTAGTGTGATCCGAATTAATGAGCAGTTCTTC
j_gene: TRBJ2-7; d_gene: -; abundance: -; v_gene: TRBV5-1; CDR3aa: CASSLAGQAAYEQYF; CDR3nt: TGCGCCAGCAGCTTGGCCGGGCAGGCCGCCTACGAGCAGTACTTC
j_gene: TRBJ2-1; d_gene: -; abundance: -; v_gene: TRBV5-1; CDR3aa: CASSRGSYNEQFF; CDR3nt: TGCGCCAGCAGTAGGGGCTCCTACAATGAGCAGTTCTTC
j_gene: TRBJ2-5; d_gene: TRBD2; abundance: -; v_gene: TRBV28; CDR3aa: CASRLAGARETQYF; CDR3nt: TGTGCCAGCAGACTAGCGGGAGCCAGGGAGACCCAGTACTTC
j_gene: TRBJ1-2; d_gene: -; abundance: once; v_gene: TRBV21-1; CDR3aa: CASRKKHRYTF; CDR3nt: TGTGCCAGCAGAAAGAAACACCGCTACACCTTC
j_gene: TRBJ1-1; d_gene: TRBD1; abundance: -; v_gene: TRBV30; CDR3aa: CAGTGGIVNTEAFF; CDR3nt: TGTGCCGGGACAGGGGGCATTGTGAACACTGAAGCTTTCTTT
j_gene: TRBJ2-5; d_gene: TRBD2; abundance: -; v_gene: TRBV7-6; CDR3aa: CASSFAPGGETQYF; CDR3nt: TGTGCCAGCAGTTTTGCGCCGGGAGGGGAGACCCAGTACTTC
j_gene: TRBJ2-1; d_gene: TRBD2; abundance: -; v_gene: TRBV5-1; CDR3aa: CASSAPRGTSGRGEQFF; CDR3nt: TGCGCCAGCAGCGCACCCCGGGGGACTAGCGGGAGGGGTGAGCAGTTCTTC